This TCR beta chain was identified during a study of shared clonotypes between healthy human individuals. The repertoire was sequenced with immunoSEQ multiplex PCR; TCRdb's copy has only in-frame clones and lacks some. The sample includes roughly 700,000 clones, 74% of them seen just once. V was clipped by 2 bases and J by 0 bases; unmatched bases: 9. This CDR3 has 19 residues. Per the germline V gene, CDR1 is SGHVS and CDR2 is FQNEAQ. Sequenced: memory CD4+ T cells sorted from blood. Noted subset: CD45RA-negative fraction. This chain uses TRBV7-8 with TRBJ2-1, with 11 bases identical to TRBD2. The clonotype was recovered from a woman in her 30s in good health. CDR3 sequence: CASSLTWTSGFSSYNEQFF. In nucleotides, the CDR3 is TGTGCCAGCAGCTTAACCTGGACTAGCGGGTTCAGCTCCTACAATGAGCAGTTCTTC.